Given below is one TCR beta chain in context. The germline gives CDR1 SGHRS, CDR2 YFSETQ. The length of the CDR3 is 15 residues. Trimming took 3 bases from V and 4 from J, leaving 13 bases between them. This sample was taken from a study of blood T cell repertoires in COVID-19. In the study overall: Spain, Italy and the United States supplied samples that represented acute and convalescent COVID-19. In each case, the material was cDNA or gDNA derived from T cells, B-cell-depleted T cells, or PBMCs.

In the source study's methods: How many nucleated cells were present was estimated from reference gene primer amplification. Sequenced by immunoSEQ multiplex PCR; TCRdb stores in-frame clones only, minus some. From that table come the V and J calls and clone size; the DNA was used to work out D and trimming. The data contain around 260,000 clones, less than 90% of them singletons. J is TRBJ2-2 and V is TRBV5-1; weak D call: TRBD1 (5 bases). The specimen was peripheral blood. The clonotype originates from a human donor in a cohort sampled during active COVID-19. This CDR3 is CASSSQGVTTGELFF. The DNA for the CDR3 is TGCGCCAGCAGCTCCCAGGGTGTTACCACCGGGGAGCTGTTTTTT.